The clone carrying this T cell receptor (beta chain) was found once. This entry belongs to a study of CD8 T cells in Susac syndrome. The RNA, roughly 0.5 to 1 ug, was put through reverse transcription using random hexamers. TCRdb used MiXCR to reprocess the immunoSEQ multiplex PCR reads, holding one entry per CDR3 protein. The repertoire consists of fewer than 350,000 distinct CDR3 sequences, with around 90% occurring once and the leading ten covering approximately 0.065%. Germline V CDR1 and CDR2: SEHNR, FQNEAQ (reference sequence). CDR3 length equals 18 residues. V gave up 1 base and J gave up 8 bases; unmatched junction bases: 10.

The chain carries TRBV7-9 and TRBJ2-1, with TRBD2 identical over 14 bases. The source of this sequence is a human donor with multiple sclerosis. Sequencing was performed on CD4+ T cells from PBMCs. The CDR3: CASSLVLQTSGGAHEQFF. CDR3 nucleotide sequence: TGTGCCAGCAGCTTAGTGCTCCAGACTAGCGGGGGGGCACATGAGCAGTTCTTC.